This entry is about one TCR beta chain. The V gene's germline CDR1 is SEHNR and CDR2 FQNEAQ (reference sequence). V was shortened by 5 bases and J by 0 bases, with 17 bases between the two germline ends. CDR3 length: 16 amino acids. Only in-frame clones appear in the TCRdb table, and some are missing; sequencing was by immunoSEQ multiplex PCR. This repertoire shows roughly 180,000 clones, around 83% found once; its top ten account for around 5%. These data belong to a study of blood T cell repertoires in COVID-19. Background on the study: Whether acute or convalescent, the COVID-19 samples came from the United States, Italy and Spain. Sources were T cells, B-cell-depleted T cells, or PBMCs; the material itself was cDNA or gDNA.

The sequencing sample was made of peripheral blood. This chain joins TRBV7-9 and TRBJ2-7; no reliable D call. This receptor was identified in a woman in her forties or fifties with COVID-19, enrolled during active disease. CDR3 in amino acids: CASSPSFWSYSYEQYF. DNA of the CDR3: TGTGCCAGCAGCCCCTCCTTCTGGAGTTACTCCTACGAGCAGTACTTC.